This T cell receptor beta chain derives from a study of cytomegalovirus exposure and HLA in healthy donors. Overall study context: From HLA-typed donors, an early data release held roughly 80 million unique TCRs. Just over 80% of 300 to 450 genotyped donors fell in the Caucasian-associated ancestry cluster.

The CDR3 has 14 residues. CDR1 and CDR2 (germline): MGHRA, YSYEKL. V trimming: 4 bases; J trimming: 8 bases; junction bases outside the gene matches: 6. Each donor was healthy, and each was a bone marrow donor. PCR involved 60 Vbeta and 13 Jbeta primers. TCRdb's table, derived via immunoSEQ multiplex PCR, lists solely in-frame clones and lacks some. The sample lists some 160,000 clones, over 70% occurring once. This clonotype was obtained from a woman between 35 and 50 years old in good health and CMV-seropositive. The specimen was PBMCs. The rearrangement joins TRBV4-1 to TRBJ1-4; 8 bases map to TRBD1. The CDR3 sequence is CASSPRTGWEKLFF. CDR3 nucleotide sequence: TGCGCCAGCAGCCCAAGGACAGGGTGGGAAAAACTGTTTTTT.